The clone carrying this TCR beta chain came up many times. Its antigen is unidentified. Amplified TCR beta CDR3 regions came from RNA transcripts. First-round RT-PCR targeting the TCR CDR3 was performed with the HTBI primer set. Each CDR3 protein is one row after TCRdb ran MiXCR on the multiplex PCR reads. Of under 400,000 distinct CDR3 sequences in the sample, roughly 15% were seen once. The record originates from a study of T cells in Graves' hyperthyroidism and ophthalmopathy. General study points: Most expanded thyroid clonotypes above 0.001 also appeared in blood.

With 3 bases clipped from V and 5 bases from J, the junction kept 10 bases outside the gene matches. The CDR3 covers 16 residues. Exclusions: uncontrolled infection, other autoimmune disease, pregnancy, lactation. Fresh peripheral blood, roughly 9.8 ml of it, supplied the PBMCs. The sample taken for sequencing was blood. The rearrangement joins TRBV12-3 or TRBV12-4 to TRBJ2-5, with 9 bases that match TRBD1. The TCR originated in a woman in her sixties or seventies with Graves' ophthalmopathy. The CDR3 coding sequence is TGTGCCAGCAGTTTGGACAGGGGTCCAGTCGAGGAGACCCAGTACTTC. Its protein is CASSLDRGPVEETQYF.